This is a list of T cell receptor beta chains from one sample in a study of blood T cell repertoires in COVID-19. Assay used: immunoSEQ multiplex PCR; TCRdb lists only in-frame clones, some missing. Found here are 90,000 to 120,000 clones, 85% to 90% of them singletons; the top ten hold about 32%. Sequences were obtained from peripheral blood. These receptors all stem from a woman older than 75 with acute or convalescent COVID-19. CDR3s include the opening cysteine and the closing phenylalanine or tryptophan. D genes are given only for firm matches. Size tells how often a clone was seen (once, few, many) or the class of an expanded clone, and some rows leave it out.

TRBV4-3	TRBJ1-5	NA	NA	TGCGCCAGCAGCCAAGATTTAGGAGGGTTTAAGCCCCAGCATTTT	CASSQDLGGFKPQHF
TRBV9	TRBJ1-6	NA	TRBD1	TGTGCCAGCAGCGCCGAACAGGGGGTAGGTTCACCCCTCCACTTT	CASSAEQGVGSPLHF
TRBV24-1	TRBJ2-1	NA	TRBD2	TGTGCCACCAGTGTAGGCGGGGGAGTGGATGAGCAGTTCTTC	CATSVGGGVDEQFF
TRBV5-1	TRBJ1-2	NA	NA	TGCGCCAGCAGCTTGGATGGCAGGGTCGACTATGGCTACACCTTC	CASSLDGRVDYGYTF
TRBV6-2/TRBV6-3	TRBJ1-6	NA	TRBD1	TGTGCCAGCAGTTACGGGACAGATTATAATTCACCCCTCCACTTT	CASSYGTDYNSPLHF
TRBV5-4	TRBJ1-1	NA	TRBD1	TGTGCCAGCAGCTCGACAGGGGGGGGCACTGAAGCTTTCTTT	CASSSTGGGTEAFF
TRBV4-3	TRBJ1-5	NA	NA	TGCGCCAGCAGCCAAGAGGTTTGGGGAGGAGGTACCAATCAGCCCCAGCATTTT	CASSQEVWGGGTNQPQHF
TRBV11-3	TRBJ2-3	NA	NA	TGTGCCAGCAGCTTATCTGGGCCCACAGATACGCAGTATTTT	CASSLSGPTDTQYF
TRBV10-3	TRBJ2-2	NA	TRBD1	TGTGCCAGCCGGACAGGGGCGAACACCGGGGAGCTGTTTTTT	CASRTGANTGELFF
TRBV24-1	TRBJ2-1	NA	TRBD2	TGTGCCACCAGTGATCAACTAGCGGGGGGCTACTCCTACAATGAGCAGTTCTTC	CATSDQLAGGYSYNEQFF
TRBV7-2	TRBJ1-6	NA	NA	TGTGCCAGCAGCTTAGTTGTCCAGGGGCAGGGTTCACCCCTCCACTTT	CASSLVVQGQGSPLHF
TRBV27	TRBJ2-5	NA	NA	TGTGCCAGCAGCCTCCTCGTGGGCGGGGAGACCCAGTACTTC	CASSLLVGGETQYF
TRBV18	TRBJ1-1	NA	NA	TGTGCCAGCTCACCACCGTCAGGCCCGAACACTGAAGCTTTCTTT	CASSPPSGPNTEAFF
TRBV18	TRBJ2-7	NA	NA	TGTGCCAGCTCACGGGAAGAAGGGGGAGTGGGCTACGAGCAGTACTTC	CASSREEGGVGYEQYF
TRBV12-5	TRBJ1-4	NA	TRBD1	TGTGCTAGTGGGCGGGGACAGGTTGATTATGAAAAACTGTTTTTT	CASGRGQVDYEKLFF
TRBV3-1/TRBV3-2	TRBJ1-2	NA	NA	TGTGCCAGCAGCCAAGATAGAGGTTTATTAGGCTACACCTTC	CASSQDRGLLGYTF
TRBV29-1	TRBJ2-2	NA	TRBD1	TGCAGCGCGCGTCTTCCACCCCCAGGGGGAGGGGAGCTGTTTTTT	CSARLPPPGGGELFF
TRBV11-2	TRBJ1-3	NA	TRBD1	TGTGCCAGCAGCTTAGTGGGGACAGGGGGCTTGGCTGGAAACACCATATATTTT	CASSLVGTGGLAGNTIYF
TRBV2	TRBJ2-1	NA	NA	TGTGCCAGCAGTGGAGGTCTTTGGGACAAGGACAATGAGCAGTTCTTC	CASSGGLWDKDNEQFF
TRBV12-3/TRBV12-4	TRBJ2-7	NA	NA	TGTGCCAGCAGTTTGCGCCCCTACGAGCAGTACTTC	CASSLRPYEQYF
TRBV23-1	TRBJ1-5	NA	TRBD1	TGCGCCAGCAGTCAATGGGCACAGGGGGTTGGCAATCAGCCCCAGCATTTT	CASSQWAQGVGNQPQHF
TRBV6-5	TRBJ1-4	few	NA	TGTGCCAGCAAGCGTGGGGACATCATTAATGAAAAACTGTTTTTT	CASKRGDIINEKLFF
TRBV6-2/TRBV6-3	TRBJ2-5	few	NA	TGTGCCAGCAGTTACTCGCTTGGCAGGGTGGACCAAGAGACCCAGTACTTC	CASSYSLGRVDQETQYF
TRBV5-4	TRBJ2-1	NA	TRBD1	TGTGCCAGCAGCCTCGGGGGACAGGGGTTATACAATGAGCAGTTCTTC	CASSLGGQGLYNEQFF
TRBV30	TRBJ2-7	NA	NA	TGTGCCTGGACTACAGGGTACCACGAGCAGTACTTC	CAWTTGYHEQYF
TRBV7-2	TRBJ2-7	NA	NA	TGTGCCAGCAGCTTAGGTAGAGGGAGGGAGCAGTACTTC	CASSLGRGREQYF
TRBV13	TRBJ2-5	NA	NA	TGTGCCAGCAGCTTCTGGTTACGGGAGACCCAGTACTTC	CASSFWLRETQYF
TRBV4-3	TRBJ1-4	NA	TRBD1	TGCGCCAGCAGCCAAGATCGAGCAGGGGGCGGGGGAACTAATGAAAAACTGTTTTTT	CASSQDRAGGGGTNEKLFF
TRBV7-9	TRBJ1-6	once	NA	TGTGCCAGCAGCTTAGACGGCAGGGAAGGGTCACCCCTCCACTTT	CASSLDGREGSPLHF
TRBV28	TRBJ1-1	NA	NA	TGTGCCAGCGGAACGGTGGGGCTTGGCACTGAAGCTTTCTTT	CASGTVGLGTEAFF
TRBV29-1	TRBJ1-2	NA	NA	TGCAGCGTTGAAGATTTTAGTGGCTACACCTTC	CSVEDFSGYTF
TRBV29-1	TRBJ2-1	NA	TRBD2	TGCAGCGTTGCCGGGACTAGCGTTTCGTTCTTC	CSVAGTSVSFF
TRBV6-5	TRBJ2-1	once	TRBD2	TGTGCCAGCAGTTACACGGGGGGGCCCTACAATGAGCAGTTCTTC	CASSYTGGPYNEQFF
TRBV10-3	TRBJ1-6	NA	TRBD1	TGTGCCATCAGTGTATCAGGACAGGGTACTTCACCCCTCCACTTT	CAISVSGQGTSPLHF
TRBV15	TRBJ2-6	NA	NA	TGTGCCACCAGCAGCCCCGGACAGCGCTTTGTCTCATCCAACGTCCTGACTTTC	CATSSPGQRFVSSNVLTF
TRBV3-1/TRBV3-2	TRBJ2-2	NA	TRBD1	TGTGCCAGCAGCGGACGGACAGGTATCAGCGGGGAGCTGTTTTTT	CASSGRTGISGELFF
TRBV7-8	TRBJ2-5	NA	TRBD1	TGTGCCAGCAGCTTTTCCCCGGGACAGGGGGCCCAAGAGACCCAGTACTTC	CASSFSPGQGAQETQYF
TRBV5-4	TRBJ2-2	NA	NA	TGTGCCAGCAGCTTGGGGGGGCGAATCGGGGAGCTGTTTTTT	CASSLGGRIGELFF
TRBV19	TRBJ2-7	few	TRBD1	TGTGCCAGTAGTATAGCTGGACAGGGCTGGTACGAGCAGTACTTC	CASSIAGQGWYEQYF
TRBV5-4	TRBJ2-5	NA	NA	TGTGCCAGCAGCTTGGGGACGGGGTACCAAGAGACCCAGTACTTC	CASSLGTGYQETQYF
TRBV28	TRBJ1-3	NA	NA	TGTGCCAGCACTTCTGGAAACACCATATATTTT	CASTSGNTIYF
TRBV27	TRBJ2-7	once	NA	TGTGCCAGCAGTTTATCAACCGCGGCGGGCTACGAGCAGTACTTC	CASSLSTAAGYEQYF
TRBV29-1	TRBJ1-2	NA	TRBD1	TGCAGCGTTGACCTGACAGGGGGCGGCTATGGCTACACCTTC	CSVDLTGGGYGYTF
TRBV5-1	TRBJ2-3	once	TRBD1	TGCGCCAGCAGCTGGACAGGGGTAAGGGGCACAGATACGCAGTATTTT	CASSWTGVRGTDTQYF
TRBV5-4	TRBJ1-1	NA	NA	TGTGCCAGCGGCCTGTCCATAGGAGGGTTTCGGGTCGGCACTGAAGCTTTCTTT	CASGLSIGGFRVGTEAFF
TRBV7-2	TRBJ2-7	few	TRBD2	TGTGCCAGCAGCCTCCGACCCAGCGGGGGGTCCTACGAGCAGTACTTC	CASSLRPSGGSYEQYF
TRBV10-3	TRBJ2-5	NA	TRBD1	TGTGCCATCAGTGGAGGGGGCGAGGAGACCCAGTACTTC	CAISGGGEETQYF